These 7 T cell receptor beta chains were sequenced from one sample in a study of regulatory T cells in long-lasting Graves disease. The time point denotes: newly diagnosed GD, antithyroid drugs for less than 3 months. There was RNA extracted from PBMCs, and the TCR library was made from it. Sequencing libraries for TCR beta were prepared with iRepertoire HTBI primers and Arm-PCR of CDR3 regions. In TCRdb, the multiplex PCR reads were re-called with MiXCR into one record per CDR3 protein. Counted here are around 400,000 distinct CDR3 sequences, approximately 15% occurring once; the ten biggest clones make up roughly 7.7%. This sample was shared with a second study, whose subject was T cells in Graves' hyperthyroidism and ophthalmopathy.

The sample was peripheral blood mononuclear cells (PBMCs), taken at new diagnosis, from a patient treated with antithyroid drugs. These receptor sequences come from a woman aged 35 to 49 with Graves disease.

This clonotype was recorded many times. V is TRBV15 and J is TRBJ2-5; TRBD2 matches at 14 bases. Germline lookup yields CDR1 LNHNV and CDR2 YYDKDF (reference sequence). Trimming cost V 5 bases and J 4 bases; bases outside gene matches: 6. The CDR3 spans 16 residues. The CDR3 loop reads CATSPRTSGRSETQYF. CDR3 in DNA: TGTGCCACCAGCCCCCGGACTAGCGGGAGGTCAGAGACCCAGTACTTC.

This clonotype turned up a few times. This chain joins TRBV19 and TRBJ2-5; unclear D gene. V was cut by 3 bases and J by 4 bases, with 9 bases left in between. This CDR3 has 13 residues. In germline, CDR1 is LNHDA, CDR2 SQIVND (reference sequence). CDR3 bases: TGTGCCAGTAGTATCACGGGCGCAGAGACCCAGTACTTC. Translation: CASSITGAETQYF.

On this clonotype itself: A much more abundant neighbour one base away suggests this may be a read error. V and J are TRBV25-1 and TRBJ2-5, with 12 bases aligning to TRBD1. The CDR3 spans 16 residues. Trimming cost V 8 bases and J 6 bases; bases outside gene matches: 13. In germline, CDR1 is MGHDK, CDR2 SYGVNS. The CDR3 sequence: CASSPLGTGGSKTQYF. As DNA, the CDR3 is TGTGCCAGCTCACCGCTCGGGACAGGGGGCTCAAAGACCCAGTACTTC. Combining the CDR3 with reference TRBV25-1 and TRBJ2-5 gives the whole variable domain EADIYQTPRYLVIGTGKKITLECSQTMGHDKMYWYQQDPGMELHLIHYSYGVNSTEKGDLSSESTVSRIRTEHFPLTLESARPSHTSQYLCASSPLGTGGSKTQYFGPGTRLLVL.

This clonotype occurred a few times. The chain combines TRBV27 with TRBJ1-3; 10 bases match TRBD1. CDR3 size: 16 residues. V lost 6 bases, J lost 3 bases, and 8 bases stayed unmatched. The germline V gene has CDR1 MNHEY and CDR2 SMNVEV (reference sequence). CDR3 nucleotides: TGTGCCAGCAGCTCCACGACAGGGGGCGATGGAAACACCATATATTTT. This codes for CASSSTTGGDGNTIYF.

The V call is TRBV20-1, the J call TRBJ1-2; 11 positions match TRBD1. V dropped 1 base and J dropped 5; count of bases not matched to a gene: 12. The CDR3 consists of 17 residues. Germline-derived CDR1 and CDR2 are DFQATT and SNEGSKA (reference sequence). In DNA form, the CDR3 reads TGCAGTGCTAGAGCCCTGAGGACAGGGGGCGCCGAATATGGCTACACCTTC. Amino acids: CSARALRTGGAEYGYTF.

This clonotype was counted at least ten times. The V call is TRBV3-1, the J call TRBJ2-7; tentatively, D is TRBD1 (5 bases). Trimming stripped 0 bases from V and 5 bases from J, with 14 bases between. The CDR3 loop spans 15 amino acids. Germline V lookup: CDR1 LGHDT, CDR2 YNNKEL (reference sequence). CDR3 sequence: CASSQDGRVSHEQYF. In nucleotides, the CDR3 is TGTGCCAGCAGCCAAGATGGCAGGGTATCCCACGAGCAGTACTTC.

The CDR3 DNA reads TGTGCCAGCAGTCGAACAGGTGGAAGCACAGATACGCAGTATTTT. Its protein is CASSRTGGSTDTQYF. The gene calls are TRBV28 and TRBJ2-3, with D possibly matching TRBD1 (5 bases). Deletions cut 5 bases from V and 0 bases from J, with 12 bases between. The CDR3 contains 15 residues. The germline gives CDR1 MDHEN, CDR2 SYDVKM.